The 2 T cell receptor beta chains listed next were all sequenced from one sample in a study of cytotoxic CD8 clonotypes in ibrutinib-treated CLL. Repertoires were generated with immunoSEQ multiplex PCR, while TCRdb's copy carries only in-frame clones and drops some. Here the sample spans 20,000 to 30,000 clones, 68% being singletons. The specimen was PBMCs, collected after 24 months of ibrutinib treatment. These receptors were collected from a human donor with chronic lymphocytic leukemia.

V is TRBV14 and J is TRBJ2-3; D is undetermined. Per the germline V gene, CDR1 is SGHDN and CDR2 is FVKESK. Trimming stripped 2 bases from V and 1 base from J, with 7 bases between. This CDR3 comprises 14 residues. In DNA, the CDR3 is TGTGCCAGCAGCCAATTACGGGGCACAGATACGCAGTATTTT. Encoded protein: CASSQLRGTDTQYF.

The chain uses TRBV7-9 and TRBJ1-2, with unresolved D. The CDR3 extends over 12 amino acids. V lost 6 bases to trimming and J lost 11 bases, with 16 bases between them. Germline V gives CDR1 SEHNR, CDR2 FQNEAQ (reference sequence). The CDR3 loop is CASSPTPSLYTF. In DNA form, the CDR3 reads TGTGCCAGCAGTCCGACCCCCAGTCTTTACACCTTC.